This TCR beta chain was recovered during a study of T cell responses to AZD1222 COVID-19 vaccine (TCRdb year 2021). Study-wide context: AZD1222 recipients whose second dose came at about 4 weeks and those whose second dose came at about 12 weeks were combined into one group, since spike-specific TCR depth and breadth did not differ between the two schedules. Trial participants were enrolled by age into subgroups of 18-55, 56-69 and 70-plus years, and roughly 150, 30 and 60 TCR-sequenced participants, respectively, were included in these subgroups. TCR sequencing was performed for roughly 250 trial participants, of whom about 200 were given two doses of AZD1222 and around 25 were given two doses of MenACWY control vaccine.

This clone was picked up a small number of times. No cognate antigen has been identified for it. No much larger clonotype is one base removed from it; base qualities were not supplied. The CDR3 regions of human TCRbeta chains were analyzed by immunosequencing. The authors' pipeline ran thus. Repertoire TCRs were checked for matches against a reference library of SARS-CoV-2-specific TCRs that had been generated using the MIRA antigen-specificity platform. Breadth meant the fraction of unique TCRs that were SARS-CoV-2-associated, whereas depth meant the fraction of total T cells that were SARS-CoV-2-associated. Using the MIRA data, every spike-specific TCR was mapped to the spike region that the TCR reacted to and assigned to either a CD4 or a CD8 class. Log10-transformed breadth and depth values were compared by one-way ANOVA with Sidak's multiple comparisons tests. The source is immuneACCESS, and TCRdb retained only in-frame sequences with V and J called. Part of the clones is not carried over; for the studies checked, unresolved V genes explain less than half of this, and the remainder is unexplained. V, J and clone size derive from that table, while D and trimming were established from the DNA sequence. The sample has 90,000 to 120,000 clones on record, 89% of them singletons. The ten largest clones add up to approximately 7% of the sample.

General study outcomes and caveats: Conclusions about previously exposed vaccinees are limited, since just 6 or 7 AZD1222 recipients were seropositive for SARS-CoV-2 at baseline. Participants were mostly white British and included more females than males, and it was suggested by the authors that clonal diversity may have been underestimated. Nearly half of unique spike-specific TCRs reportedly recognized epitopes outside regions mutated in the B.1.351 and B.1.1.7 variants. No day 14 peak-response samples were available, so repertoires were characterized only after the peak T cell response. Vaccine-associated CD4 TCRs spanned the whole spike protein, with dominant responses in regions 160-218 and 743-854. In the small 56-69-year group, the increase in depth fell short of significance, most likely because of low power. After two AZD1222 doses, spike-specific TCR breadth and depth were significantly higher than at day 0 and than in MenACWY recipients.

Sample time point, as interpreted from the label and publication: baseline before first vaccination. Vaccinee samples came from UK trials COV001 and COV002, including a single-blind randomized controlled phase 2/3 trial of AZD1222 (ChAdOx1 nCoV-19) in healthy adults. For TCRbeta chain sequencing, PBMC samples were collected from trial participants at day 0 and at day 28 after the second dose. The clonotype comes from an adult in good health. The material was peripheral blood, obtained on day 0 of AZD1222 vaccination.

The CDR3 protein: CATTGYGNQPQHF. The DNA sequence is as follows: TGTGCCACCACGGGATACGGCAATCAGCCCCAGCATTTT. The chain couples TRBV15 to TRBJ1-5, with the D gene not confidently named. Its CDR3 holds 13 amino acids, cysteine through phenylalanine. Only the CDR3 DNA stays, 39 bases, in frame from base 1. CDR1 and CDR2, looked up from the germline V gene (reference sequence), are LNHNV and YYDKDF. V is reduced by 7 bases and J by 2 bases, leaving a spacing of 9 bases between them.